The following is a T cell receptor beta chain sequence with its context. The sample is drawn from a study of blood T cell repertoires in COVID-19. On the study more broadly: Samples of COVID-19 (acute and convalescent) were obtained from the United States, Italy and Spain. T cells, B-cell-depleted T cells, or PBMCs provided the cDNA or gDNA that served as material.

As originally analysed: Quantification of nucleated cells was approximated via reference gene primer amplification. Data came from immunoSEQ multiplex PCR; TCRdb stores just in-frame clones and leaves some out. The V and J calls and clone size come from that table; D and trimming were worked out from the DNA. The repertoire has 65,000 to 80,000 clones, 86% of them found once; the top ten carry 17%. The sequence derives from a man older than 75 in a cohort sampled during active COVID-19. The sequencing input was peripheral blood.

As DNA, the CDR3 is TGTGCCAGCAGTGAATTGGGGGGAACTGACGGAAACACCATATATTTT. Protein: CASSELGGTDGNTIYF. The rearrangement joins TRBV25-1 to TRBJ1-3, with D tentatively TRBD1 (5 bases). Trimming removed 1 base at V and 4 bases at J, with 14 bases between. The V gene's germline CDR1 is MGHDK and CDR2 SYGVNS. This CDR3 is 16 amino acids long.